This T cell receptor beta chain derives from a study of blood T cell repertoires in COVID-19. Study summary: The study drew acute and convalescent COVID-19 samples from the United States, Italy and Spain. PBMCs, B-cell-depleted T cells, or T cells were the source of the cDNA or gDNA that made up the material.

The CDR3 runs to 16 residues. CDR1 is LGHNA, CDR2 YNFKEQ, per germline. V was cut by 1 base and J by 0 bases, with 10 bases left in between. Authors' data handling: Nucleated cell number was recorded as an estimate derived from reference gene primer amplification. This table comes from immunoSEQ multiplex PCR, and its TCRdb copy is limited to in-frame clones, with some not included. V and J calls plus clone size are reproduced from that table; the DNA served to infer D and trimming. The data contain almost 70,000 clones, approximately 89% of them seen just once; the ten biggest clones take up approximately 5%.

This chain uses TRBV4-2 with TRBJ2-1, with D maybe TRBD2 (5 bases). Sequencing input: peripheral blood. This TCR derives from a woman between 50 and 59 years old with active COVID-19. CDR3 sequence (DNA): TGTGCCAGCAGCCAAGGGTCTCGGGGCTCCTACAATGAGCAGTTCTTC. It codes for CASSQGSRGSYNEQFF.